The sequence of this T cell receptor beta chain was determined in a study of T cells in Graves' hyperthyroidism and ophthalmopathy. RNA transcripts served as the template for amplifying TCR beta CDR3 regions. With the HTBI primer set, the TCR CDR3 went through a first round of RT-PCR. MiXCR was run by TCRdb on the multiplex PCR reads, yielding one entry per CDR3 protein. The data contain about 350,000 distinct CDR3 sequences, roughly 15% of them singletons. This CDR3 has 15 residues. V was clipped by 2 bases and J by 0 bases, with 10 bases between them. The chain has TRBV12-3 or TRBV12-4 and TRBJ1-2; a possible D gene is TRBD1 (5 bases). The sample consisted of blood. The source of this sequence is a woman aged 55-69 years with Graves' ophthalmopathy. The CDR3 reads CASSLTGQANYGYTF. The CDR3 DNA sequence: TGTGCCAGCAGTTTAACAGGACAAGCTAACTATGGCTACACCTTC.